This T cell receptor (beta chain) emerged from a study of PD-L1 blockade in urothelial cancer. The ends were cut back, 5 bases at V and 2 bases at J, with 17 bases in the middle. The CDR3 sequence is 16 residues long. The V gene's germline CDR1 is SGHVS and CDR2 FQNEAQ. This table comes from immunoSEQ multiplex PCR, and its TCRdb copy is limited to in-frame clones, with some not included. This sample yields around 130,000 clones, of which around 84% are seen a single time; 3.2% belongs to the top ten. The time point denotes: pretreatment peripheral blood. The sequenced sample was PBMCs, obtained around atezolizumab (anti-PD-L1) treatment. The chain has TRBV7-8 and TRBJ2-3; D not certain. This sequence was found in a man in his fifties or sixties with urothelial cancer. CDR3: CASSHSRNTATDTQYF. DNA of the CDR3: TGTGCCAGCAGCCATAGCAGAAACACCGCCACAGATACGCAGTATTTT.